A single T cell receptor (beta chain) is shown here with its context. Its specificity is not known. Sequencing was performed with immunoSEQ multiplex PCR; in TCRdb, only in-frame clones are kept and a portion is missing. The sample has 8,700 or so clones, about 64% seen once; the top ten hold over 20%. Germline CDR1 and CDR2: LNHDA and SQIVND (reference sequence). Trimming shortened V by 2 bases and J by 7 bases, and 8 bases separated the two germline ends. This CDR3 spans 12 amino acids. This sample was included in a study of coeliac disease. Study results and limitations: Of coeliac lamina propria samples, about 55% of the 18 held published gliadin-specific TRB sequences, versus 1 of 6 controls.

The origin of this receptor is a woman aged 60-70 years with celiac disease. The chain uses TRBV19 and TRBJ1-1; D uncertain. Material for sequencing was lamina propria lymphocytes from the gut. This chain's CDR3 is CASSIKFREAFF. The CDR3 DNA is TGTGCCAGTAGTATAAAATTCCGTGAAGCTTTCTTT.